This T cell receptor beta chain came from a study of T cells after yellow fever vaccination. As for the study in general: When fractions had low cell numbers, they were prepared with SMART-Seq v4 Ultra Low Input. The study's findings and limits: Bulk-population clonotypes that are abundant could appear as contaminants in FACS-sorted repertoires. Booster samples showed a return of most primary-vaccination clones (under 98% CD4, about 87% CD8).

This clonotype was counted between two and nine times. The antigen is undetermined. This CDR3 is built from 15 residues. The germline gives CDR1 SGHNT, CDR2 YYREEE (reference sequence). The ends lost 4 bases at V and 7 bases at J; junction bases unmatched: 10. Generation of TCR cDNA used 5'RACE template switching (which added a universal primer site and UMIs). TCRdb reanalysed the 5' RACE reads using MiXCR and keeps one entry per CDR3 protein. The data hold some 670,000 distinct CDR3 sequences, with approximately 13% observed a single time. The clonotype originates from a man in his thirties or forties who received the YFV17D yellow fever vaccine. The starting material was PBMCs, obtained on the day of the yellow fever booster vaccination. This chain joins TRBV5-4 and TRBJ2-1; 8 bases match TRBD2. The CDR3 nucleotides read TGTGCCAGCAGCCTAGGAAGTAGCGGGATAAATGAGCAGTTCTTC. This codes for CASSLGSSGINEQFF. The complete variable domain, with remaining parts taken from reference TRBV5-4 and TRBJ2-1, reads ETGVTQSPTHLIKTRGQQVTLRCSSQSGHNTVSWYQQALGQGPQFIFQYYREEENGRGNFPPRFSGLQFPNYSSELNVNALELDDSALYLCASSLGSSGINEQFFGPGTRLTVL.